Below are 30 T cell receptor beta chains sequenced from a single sample in a study of blood T cell repertoires in COVID-19 (dated by TCRdb to the early 2020s). The library came from the immunoSEQ multiplex PCR assay. Imported from immuneACCESS, the table was reduced by TCRdb to in-frame sequences with V and J called. These copies leave out some clones; in studies compared against another copy, an unresolved V gene accounts for under half, and the cause of the remainder is not known. The sample records about 110,000 clones, roughly four fifths of which are singletons. The ten largest clones take up more than 20% of the sample. The sequencing input was peripheral blood. Source of these receptors: a man in his sixties or seventies with active or convalescent COVID-19.

The chain uses TRBV24-1 and TRBJ2-1; perhaps TRBD2 as D (5 bases). Trimming removed 5 bases from V and 0 bases from J, with 10 bases in between. Per germline, CDR1 KGHDR and CDR2 SFDVKD. The CDR3 consists of 15 residues. CDR3 sequence reads: CATSGITSSYNEQFF. The CDR3 region has the DNA TGTGCCACCAGTGGAATAACTAGCTCCTACAATGAGCAGTTCTTC.

The chain links TRBV9 to TRBJ1-3, with D uncertain. Trimming took off 1 base at V and 4 bases at J, with 12 bases between the two ends. The CDR3 runs 15 residues. Germline-derived CDR1 and CDR2 are SGDLS and YYNGEE. The CDR3 here is CASSVLAQSGNTIYF. CDR3 coding DNA: TGTGCCAGCAGCGTATTAGCGCAGTCCGGAAACACCATATATTTT.

The rearrangement links TRBV5-4 to TRBJ2-2; tentative D call: TRBD2 (6 bases). With 3 bases removed from V and 3 bases from J, the gap between germline ends came to 15 bases. This CDR3 has 16 amino acids. Per germline, CDR1 SGHNT and CDR2 YYREEE (reference sequence). CDR3 residues: CASSSLALADTGELFF. The CDR3 DNA follows: TGTGCCAGCAGCTCATTGGCACTAGCAGACACCGGGGAGCTGTTTTTT. The variable domain in full, completed from reference TRBV5-4 and TRBJ2-2, reads ETGVTQSPTHLIKTRGQQVTLRCSSQSGHNTVSWYQQALGQGPQFIFQYYREEENGRGNFPPRFSGLQFPNYSSELNVNALELDDSALYLCASSSLALADTGELFFGEGSRLTVL.

J is TRBJ1-5 and V is TRBV5-6, with 9 bases identical to TRBD1. The CDR3 covers 15 residues. Germline CDR1 and CDR2: SGHDT and YYEEEE. V gave up 3 bases and J gave up 5 bases; unmatched junction bases: 6. CDR3 nucleotide sequence: TGTGCCAGCAGCTATTTCACAGGGGGCGATCAGCCCCAGCATTTT. Protein: CASSYFTGGDQPQHF.

The J gene is TRBJ2-1, the V gene TRBV7-2; D remains unclear. V was trimmed by 4 bases and J by 9 bases, leaving 10 bases between them. From germline, CDR1 is SGHTA and CDR2 FQGNSA. The CDR3 consists of 12 residues. The CDR3 nucleotides are TGTGCCAGCAGCTCCCTCAACGGTGAGCAGTTCTTC. It is translated as CASSSLNGEQFF.

In regard to this clone: Other DNA sequences in the same sample also yield this CDR3. The chain combines TRBV29-1 with TRBJ1-5; TRBD1 aligns across 8 bases. CDR1 is SQVTM, CDR2 ANQGSEA, per germline. There are 12 residues in the CDR3. V gave up 4 bases and J gave up 4 bases; unmatched junction bases: 0. The CDR3 sequence is CSVGTGNQPQHF. CDR3 DNA sequence: TGCAGCGTTGGGACAGGGAATCAGCCCCAGCATTTT.

The J gene is TRBJ1-5, the V gene TRBV15; D possibly corresponds to TRBD1 (6 bases). From germline, CDR1 is LNHNV and CDR2 YYDKDF (reference sequence). The CDR3 sequence is 16 residues long. The V gene lost 0 bases and the J gene lost 1 base, with 10 bases spanning the gap. Written as DNA, the CDR3 is TGTGCCACCAGCAGAGATGGGGGGGCGAGCAATCAGCCCCAGCATTTT. Protein product: CATSRDGGASNQPQHF.

The chain recombines TRBV5-1 with TRBJ2-2; 7 bases map to TRBD2. Germline V gene data show CDR1 as SGHRS and CDR2 as YFSETQ. V lost 4 bases to trimming and J lost 0 bases; unmatched junction nucleotides: 3. The CDR3 has 15 amino acids. The CDR3: CASSRTRANTGELFF. CDR3 nucleotide sequence: TGCGCCAGCAGCCGGACTAGAGCGAACACCGGGGAGCTGTTTTTT.

The chain carries TRBV6-5 and TRBJ2-2; D is perhaps TRBD1 (6 bases). The CDR3 contains 15 residues. Per germline, CDR1 MNHEY and CDR2 SVGAGI. The V gene lost 4 bases and the J gene lost 6 bases, with 15 bases spanning the gap. Here the CDR3 reads CASSSHRNRAGELFF. The CDR3 DNA sequence: TGTGCCAGCAGTTCCCACCGCAACAGGGCCGGGGAGCTGTTTTTT.

This clone was observed a single time. CDR3 sequence: CASSVAELRDTPFSFTYNEQFF. CDR3 sequence (DNA): TGTGCCAGCAGCGTAGCTGAACTCCGGGACACTCCATTCTCTTTCACCTACAATGAGCAGTTCTTC. The chain is built from TRBV9 and TRBJ2-1, with a tentative D call TRBD1 (6 bases). The CDR3 is 22 amino acids. Between the trimmed V and J ends, which lost 0 bases and 2 bases, there was a span of 30 bases. Looked up from germline, CDR1 is SGDLS and CDR2 is YYNGEE.

The chain is built from TRBV5-7 and TRBJ1-6; D is ambiguous. TRBV5-7 is an open reading frame, and its role is uncertain. The V gene lost 9 bases and the J gene lost 7 bases, with 14 bases spanning the gap. The CDR3 loop spans 13 amino acids. CDR3 bases: TGTGCCATCGGGAGGTCTCACAATTCACCCCTCCACTTT. Its translation is CAIGRSHNSPLHF.

This sequence joins TRBV7-6 and TRBJ1-3; D call uncertain. The CDR3 has 14 residues. The V gene lost 5 bases and the J gene lost 4 bases, with 12 bases spanning the gap. CDR1 and CDR2 from the germline V gene are SGHVS and FNYEAQ. In DNA, the CDR3 is TGTGCCAGCAGCCACGCGGGTAACGGAAACACCATATATTTT. Amino acids: CASSHAGNGNTIYF.

The chain carries TRBV30 and TRBJ1-3; D might be TRBD1 (6 bases). Germline V CDR1 and CDR2: GTSNPN, SVGIG (reference sequence). Trimming removed 8 bases from V and 4 bases from J, with 15 bases in between. CDR3 size: 13 residues. The DNA for the CDR3 is TGTGCCCCCATTCGGGGGGCCGGAAACACCATATATTTT. The encoded protein is CAPIRGAGNTIYF. The entire variable domain, with the rest obtained from reference TRBV30 and TRBJ1-3, is as follows: SQTIHQWPATLVQPVGSPLSLECTVEGTSNPNLYWYRQAAGRGLQLLFYSVGIGQISSEVPQNLSASRPQDRQFILSSKKLLLSDSGFYLCAPIRGAGNTIYFGEGSWLTVV.

The J gene is TRBJ2-2, the V gene TRBV18; TRBD2 agrees at 8 bases. CDR1 and CDR2 from the germline V gene are KGHSH and LQKENI. The J segment lost 6 bases and the V segment lost 0 bases, leaving 6 bases of the junction unmatched. The CDR3 spans 16 residues. The CDR3 nucleotides read TGTGCCAGCTCACCACCGGGTAGCGGGACCTCCGGGGAGCTGTTTTTT. Protein: CASSPPGSGTSGELFF.

This chain links TRBV25-1 with TRBJ1-2; the D gene is possibly TRBD1 (6 bases). Germline CDR1 MGHDK, CDR2 SYGVNS. The germline V and J ends were trimmed by 6 bases and 2 bases, with 10 bases remaining between them. This CDR3 comprises 13 residues. The chain's CDR3 is CASRSGQNYGYTF. The DNA for the CDR3 is TGTGCCAGCAGGTCCGGACAGAACTATGGCTACACCTTC.

The chain has TRBV5-6 and TRBJ1-6; D is ambiguous. Germline values: CDR1 SGHDT, CDR2 YYEEEE. The CDR3 length is 15 residues. Trimming shortened V by 0 bases and J by 5 bases, and 9 bases separated the two germline ends. The DNA of the CDR3 is TGTGCCAGCAGCTTGGAGGGAGGGAATAATTCACCCCTCCACTTT. Protein: CASSLEGGNNSPLHF.

The J gene is TRBJ2-1, the V gene TRBV11-2; 8 bases line up with TRBD2. Germline trimming cut 0 bases from V and 5 bases from J; bases unmatched to any gene: 3. From germline, CDR1 is SGHAT and CDR2 FQNNGV. The CDR3 sequence is 15 residues long. Written as DNA, the CDR3 is TGTGCCAGCAGCTTAGAGCGGGAGGCGCACAATGAGCAGTTCTTC. It is translated as CASSLEREAHNEQFF.

The J gene is TRBJ2-5, the V gene TRBV30; possibly TRBD1 for D (5 bases). The CDR3 is 13 residues long. V lost 1 base to trimming and J lost 2 bases, with 8 bases between them. Per the germline V gene, CDR1 is GTSNPN and CDR2 is SVGIG (reference sequence). CDR3 region: CAWSEAGQETQYF. The CDR3 region has the DNA TGTGCCTGGAGTGAGGCAGGGCAAGAGACCCAGTACTTC.

This chain uses TRBV7-9 with TRBJ2-1; D perhaps matches TRBD1 (6 bases). Trimming took off 1 base at V and 2 bases at J, with 6 bases between the two ends. From germline, CDR1 is SEHNR and CDR2 FQNEAQ (reference sequence). The CDR3 loop spans 14 amino acids. The CDR3 spells CASSLDRAYNEQFF. The DNA of the CDR3 is TGTGCCAGCAGCTTAGACAGGGCCTACAATGAGCAGTTCTTC. Looking up the rest from reference TRBV7-9 and TRBJ2-1 gives the full variable domain: DTGVSQNPRHKITKRGQNVTFRCDPISEHNRLYWYRQTLGQGPEFLTYFQNEAQLEKSRLLSDRFSAERPKGSFSTLEIQRTEQGDSAMYLCASSLDRAYNEQFFGPGTRLTVL.

The chain is built from TRBV7-2 and TRBJ2-2; TRBD1 is a possible D gene (5 bases). V lost 3 bases to trimming and J lost 5 bases, with 13 bases between them. The CDR3 loop spans 15 amino acids. Per germline, CDR1 SGHTA and CDR2 FQGNSA. CDR3 in DNA: TGTGCCAGCAGCTTGGACACAAGGGGAACCGGGGAGCTGTTTTTT. Translated: CASSLDTRGTGELFF.

DNA for the CDR3: TGTGCCAGCAGTGAACGGACAGGAGGTTATGGCTACACCTTC. Translation gives CASSERTGGYGYTF. The V and J genes are TRBV25-1 and TRBJ1-2, with TRBD1 matching over 7 bases. CDR1 and CDR2 from the germline V gene are MGHDK and SYGVNS. Losses at the gene ends were 2 bases for V and 5 bases for J; bases not matched to a gene: 5. The CDR3 contains 14 residues.

This clone was seen a single time. V usage is TRBV11-2 and J usage is TRBJ2-1, with 8 bases fitting TRBD2. This CDR3 region has 11 residues. Trimming cost V 3 bases and J 15 bases; bases outside gene matches: 4. Looked up from germline, CDR1 is SGHAT and CDR2 is FQNNGV. The CDR3 nucleotides read TGTGCCAGCAGCTTTCTGGGACTAGTGTTCTTC. Translation: CASSFLGLVFF.

The table lists this clone with a count of one. The chain has TRBV5-1 and TRBJ2-1; D is ambiguous. Germline V gene data show CDR1 as SGHRS and CDR2 as YFSETQ. The CDR3 is made up of 15 amino acids. V was trimmed by 0 bases and J by 3 bases, leaving 10 bases between them. The CDR3 region has the DNA TGCGCCAGCAGCTTGGCCAGCGCGAACTACAATGAGCAGTTCTTC. Its protein is CASSLASANYNEQFF.

The rearrangement links TRBV7-9 to TRBJ1-1; D is ambiguous. Trimming pared 1 base from V and 1 base from J, leaving 10 bases between. Germline V CDR1 and CDR2: SEHNR, FQNEAQ (reference sequence). The CDR3 has 15 residues. In DNA form, the CDR3 reads TGTGCCAGCAGCTTAGTTTCCGGGAGGAACACTGAAGCTTTCTTT. Protein sequence: CASSLVSGRNTEAFF.

The chain recombines TRBV5-8 with TRBJ2-7; TRBD2 matches at 11 bases. There are 15 residues in the CDR3. V lost 4 bases to trimming and J lost 7 bases; unmatched junction nucleotides: 10. Germline assignment: CDR1 SGHTS and CDR2 YDEGEE. The CDR3 here is CASSALAGVSGEQYF. The DNA of the CDR3 is TGTGCCAGCAGCGCACTAGCGGGGGTTTCTGGGGAGCAGTACTTC. The full variable domain, in which reference TRBV5-8 and TRBJ2-7 provide the parts outside the CDR3, is EAGVTQSPTHLIKTRGQQATLRCSPISGHTSVYWYQQALGLGLQFLLWYDEGEERNRGNFPPRFSGRQFPNYSSELNVNALELEDSALYLCASSALAGVSGEQYFGPGTRLTVT.

The chain employs TRBV9 and TRBJ2-1, with 9 bases matching TRBD2. The CDR3 has 12 amino acids. V was clipped by 3 bases and J by 9 bases; unmatched bases: 1. Germline V gene lookup returns CDR1 SGDLS and CDR2 YYNGEE. In DNA, the CDR3 is TGTGCCAGCAGCGCTAGCGGGACTGAGCAGTTCTTC. Amino acids: CASSASGTEQFF.

The CDR3 is CSVWPMGQWVIYEQYF. In DNA, the CDR3 is TGCAGCGTTTGGCCTATGGGACAGTGGGTAATCTACGAGCAGTACTTC. V usage is TRBV29-1 and J usage is TRBJ2-7; TRBD1 agrees at 7 bases. The CDR3 runs 16 residues. With 5 bases clipped from V and 3 bases from J, the junction kept 16 bases outside the gene matches. CDR1 is SQVTM and CDR2 is ANQGSEA in the germline V gene.

V gene TRBV5-1 combines with J gene TRBJ1-1; D gene unclear. Per germline, CDR1 SGHRS and CDR2 YFSETQ. The CDR3 has 14 residues. V was cut by 1 base and J by 1 base, with 8 bases left in between. The CDR3 loop reads CASSLQVGNTEAFF. The DNA of the CDR3 is TGCGCCAGCAGCTTGCAGGTCGGGAACACTGAAGCTTTCTTT.

This clone showed up just once. This chain uses TRBV7-9 with TRBJ1-3; D is uncertain. This CDR3 region has 11 residues. The ends were cut back, 2 bases at V and 7 bases at J, with 3 bases in the middle. Germline V gene lookup returns CDR1 SEHNR and CDR2 FQNEAQ (reference sequence). The CDR3 region has the DNA TGTGCCAGCAGCTTATCTAACACCATATATTTT. Amino acids: CASSLSNTIYF.

The chain has TRBV11-2 and TRBJ1-2; 8 bases fit TRBD1. Germline V gene data show CDR1 as SGHAT and CDR2 as FQNNGV. Unmatched junction bases numbered 9, after V lost 5 bases and J lost 7 bases. The CDR3 consists of 14 residues. CDR3 in amino acids: CASSPSSGGSGYTF. The CDR3 DNA reads TGTGCCAGCAGCCCGTCCTCAGGGGGCTCTGGCTACACCTTC.